Sequencing of this T cell receptor (beta chain) was carried out in a study of Ad26.COV2.S vaccination and SARS-CoV-2 variants. Turning to the study itself: Intramuscular Ad26.COV2.S doses were given once or twice, 56 days apart.

CDR3 length equals 12 residues. V was clipped by 5 bases and J by 7 bases, with 11 bases between them. Germline loops: CDR1 SEHNR, CDR2 FQNEAQ (reference sequence). Sequencing used immunoSEQ multiplex PCR; TCRdb keeps in-frame clones, though not all of them. The data hold some 400,000 clones, with 89% observed a single time. Treatment given: around 19 received Ad26.COV2.S at low or high dose, single or two shots; 5 received placebo; per-sample allocation not given. The samples were gathered on day 63 after the first injection of vaccine or placebo. This chain links TRBV7-9 with TRBJ1-2; no reliable D call. The starting material was peripheral blood, obtained in a trial of Ad26.COV2.S vaccine versus placebo. This TCR was recovered from a person between 18 and 59 years old who received the Ad26.COV2.S COVID-19 vaccine or a placebo. The CDR3 sequence is CASSQQGRGYTF. The DNA for the CDR3 is TGTGCCAGCAGCCAGCAAGGCCGTGGCTACACCTTC. Complete variable domain (other parts from reference TRBV7-9 and TRBJ1-2): DTGVSQNPRHKITKRGQNVTFRCDPISEHNRLYWYRQTLGQGPEFLTYFQNEAQLEKSRLLSDRFSAERPKGSFSTLEIQRTEQGDSAMYLCASSQQGRGYTFGSGTRLTVV.